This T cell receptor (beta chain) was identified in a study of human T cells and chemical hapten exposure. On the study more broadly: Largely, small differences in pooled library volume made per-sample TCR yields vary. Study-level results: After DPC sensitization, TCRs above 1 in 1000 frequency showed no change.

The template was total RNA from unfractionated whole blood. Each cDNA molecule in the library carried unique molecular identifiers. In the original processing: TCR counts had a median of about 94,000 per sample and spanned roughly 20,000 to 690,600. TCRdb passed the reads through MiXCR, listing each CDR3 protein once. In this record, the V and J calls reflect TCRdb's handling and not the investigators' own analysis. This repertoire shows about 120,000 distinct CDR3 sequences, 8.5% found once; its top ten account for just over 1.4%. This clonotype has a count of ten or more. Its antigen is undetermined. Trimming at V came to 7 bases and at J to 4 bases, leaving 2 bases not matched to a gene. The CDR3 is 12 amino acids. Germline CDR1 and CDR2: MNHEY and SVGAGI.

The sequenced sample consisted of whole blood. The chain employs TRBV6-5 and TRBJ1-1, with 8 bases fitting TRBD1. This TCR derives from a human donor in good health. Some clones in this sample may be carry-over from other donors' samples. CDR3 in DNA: TGTGCCAGCAAGACAGGGGCCACTGAAGCTTTCTTT. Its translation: CASKTGATEAFF.